The sequence of this T cell receptor (beta chain) was determined in a study of OX40 agonist ivuxolimab in advanced cancers. Study-level points and caveats: Some patients without response likewise showed low normalized clonal expansion. In the 0.1 to 3.0 mg/kg range, CD4+ and CD8+ blood T cells had expanded clonally by week 6.

Assay used: immunoSEQ multiplex PCR; TCRdb lists only in-frame clones, some missing. The sample lists tens of thousands of clones, 91% occurring once. Of note for this clone: Its antigen is currently unknown.

The CDR3 loop spans 14 amino acids. V shed 0 bases and J 6 bases; nucleotides not matched to a gene: 1. Per the germline V gene, CDR1 is SGHKS and CDR2 is YYEKEE (reference sequence). The rearrangement uses TRBV5-5 and TRBJ2-2; the match to TRBD1 covers 8 bases. The sequence was obtained from an adult with an advanced solid tumor such as melanoma, head and neck, liver or kidney cancer. The material was CD4+ or CD8+ T cells sorted from blood, obtained in a trial of the OX40 agonist ivuxolimab. In nucleotides, the CDR3 is TGTGCCAGCAGCTTGGGGACAGGGTCCGGGGAGCTGTTTTTT. This codes for CASSLGTGSGELFF.